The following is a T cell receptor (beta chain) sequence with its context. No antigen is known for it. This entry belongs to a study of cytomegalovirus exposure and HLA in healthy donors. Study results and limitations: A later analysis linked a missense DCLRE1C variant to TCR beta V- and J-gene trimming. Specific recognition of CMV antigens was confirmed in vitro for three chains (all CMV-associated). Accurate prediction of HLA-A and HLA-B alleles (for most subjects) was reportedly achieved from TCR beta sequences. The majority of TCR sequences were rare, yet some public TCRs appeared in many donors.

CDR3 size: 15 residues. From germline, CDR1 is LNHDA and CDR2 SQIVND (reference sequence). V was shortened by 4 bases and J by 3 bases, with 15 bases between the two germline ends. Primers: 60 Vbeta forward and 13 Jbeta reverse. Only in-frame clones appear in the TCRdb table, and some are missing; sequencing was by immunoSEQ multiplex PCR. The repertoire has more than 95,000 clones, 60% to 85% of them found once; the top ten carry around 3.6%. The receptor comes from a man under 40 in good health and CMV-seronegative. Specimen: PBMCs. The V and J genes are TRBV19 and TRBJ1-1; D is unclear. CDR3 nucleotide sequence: TGTGCCAGTAGTAGGGCAGTTCCCCACGACACTGAAGCTTTCTTT. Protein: CASSRAVPHDTEAFF. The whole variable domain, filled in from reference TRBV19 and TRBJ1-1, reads DGGITQSPKYLFRKEGQNVTLSCEQNLNHDAMYWYRQDPGQGLRLIYYSQIVNDFQKGDIAEGYSVSREKKESFPLTVTSAQKNPTAFYLCASSRAVPHDTEAFFGQGTRLTVV.